The rows below give T cell receptor beta chains drawn from one sample of a study of OX40 agonist ivuxolimab in advanced cancers. Sequencing used immunoSEQ multiplex PCR; TCRdb keeps in-frame clones, though not all of them. The profile shows roughly 100,000 clones, 90% of them singletons. The material sequenced was CD4+ or CD8+ T cells sorted from blood, taken in a trial of the OX40 agonist ivuxolimab. The source of these receptors is an adult with an advanced solid tumor such as melanoma, head and neck, liver or kidney cancer. The CDR3 runs from the conserved cysteine through the conserved F or W.

>TRBV19|13|TRBJ2-7
CASSIGPNLGQYF
>TRBV28|14|TRBJ1-1
CASSLKGGVPEAFF
>TRBV2|15|TRBJ2-3
CASRAQTGSTDTQYF
>TRBV7-2|11|TRBJ1-5
CASGLVVDQHF
>TRBV28|16|TRBJ1-3
CASIGRSGSSGNTIYF
>TRBV2|13|TRBJ1-2
CASRPGTAYGYTF
>TRBV7-8|16|TRBJ1-5
CASSLGGTGASQPQHF
>TRBV6-5|14|TRBJ1-2
CASSMDRGGSGYTF
>TRBV18|19|TRBJ2-1
CASSPGTSGGKSSYNEQFF
>TRBV7-2|13|TRBJ2-7
CASSFPGAHEQYF
>TRBV19|18|TRBJ2-1
CASSHRVAGGVSYNEQFF
>TRBV2|13|TRBJ1-2
CASLSTGTTGYTF
>TRBV7-9|15|TRBJ2-6
CASSRQASGANVLTF
>TRBV2|15|TRBJ1-4
CASRRMTGAREKLFF
>TRBV5-1|13|TRBJ1-2
CASSLAGTYGYTF
>TRBV7-2|12|TRBJ2-5
CASSRQTGDQYF
>TRBV2|12|TRBJ2-7
CASRVTNYEQYF
>TRBV14|14|TRBJ2-5
CASSLTGFGETQYF
>TRBV6-1|15|TRBJ2-6
CASSRGSSGANVLTF
>TRBV9|14|TRBJ2-7
CASGRVGSSYEQYF
>TRBV28|15|TRBJ1-4
CASSPGGLGNEKLFF
>TRBV10-3|14|TRBJ1-1
CAISEQGGSTEAFF
>TRBV9|16|TRBJ2-3
CASSGGQGQDTDTQYF
>TRBV2|13|TRBJ1-1
CASSEPGSTEAFF
>TRBV5-1|12|TRBJ2-2
CASSLGQGELFF
>TRBV30|12|TRBJ1-4
CAWKGGDEKLFF
>TRBV28|15|TRBJ1-6
CASSPPGTGVSPLHF
>TRBV7-2|13|TRBJ1-5
CASSLSGDQPQHF
>TRBV6-5|14|TRBJ2-7
CASSYRGPSYEQYF
>TRBV6-5|13|TRBJ2-5
CASGEGYGETQYF
>TRBV5-4|17|TRBJ2-7
CASSLAPDRTHSYEQYF
>TRBV28|16|TRBJ1-3
CASQGAGHLYRNTIYF
>TRBV5-1|13|TRBJ2-7
CASSAQSGTGQYF
>TRBV4-2|14|TRBJ2-5
CASSQGQGGETQYF
>TRBV28|16|TRBJ2-1
CASSLWQDSSYNEQFF
>TRBV5-1|14|TRBJ1-3
CASSLGSSGNTIYF
>TRBV5-1|15|TRBJ2-7
CASSSVGGYIHEQYF
>TRBV19|13|TRBJ2-1
CASRTRSYNEQFF
>TRBV7-2|17|TRBJ1-2
CASSFPNPRQSNYGYTF
>TRBV19|13|TRBJ1-1
CASSIRMNTEAFF
>TRBV6-6|16|TRBJ2-1
CASSGGTSGTYNEQFF
>TRBV4-2|14|TRBJ1-6
CASSPGQVNSPLHF
>TRBV5-1|14|TRBJ2-2
CASSWPGDTGELFF
>TRBV29-1|14|TRBJ2-7
CSVLLLDSLYEQYF
>TRBV23-1|20|TRBJ1-4
CASSQPDRGATNTGNEKLFF